What follows describes a single T cell receptor beta chain. Its antigen is not identified. The sequence runs out 3 residues before the end of the CDR3; the remainder is reconstructed from the germline J gene. The method was immunoSEQ multiplex PCR; TCRdb's version includes in-frame clones alone and lacks a portion of them. The table lists 25,000 to 35,000 clones, with around 7% in the top ten. This CDR3 region has 17 residues. Germline CDR1 reads SGHRS; CDR2 reads YFSETQ. Trimming took off 2 bases at V and 2 bases at J, with 14 bases between the two ends. This entry comes from a study of T cells in women clearing cervical HPV infection. Background on the study: Case blood was drawn when the lesion was first found; control blood after infection became undetectable.

Study conclusions and caveats: Each sample's T-cell count was unknown, possibly confounding richness. Cases carried less TRBV6-7 than controls: about 0.1% versus 0.15%. Effector/memory and HPV-specific T cells were not isolated, and association timing is unknown.

The sequence came from a woman aged 18 to 75 with a cervical HPV16 infection that either progressed to CIN3+ or cleared (not recorded which). The rearrangement uses TRBV5-1 and TRBJ2-6, with D perhaps matching TRBD1 (5 bases). Sequencing input: blood buffy coat. CDR3 DNA (partial): TGCGCCAGCAGCTTCCAAGTAGGGGTGCCTGGGGCCAACGTC. The encoded protein is CASSFQVGVPGANV. The whole CDR3 reads CASSFQVGVPGANVLTF.